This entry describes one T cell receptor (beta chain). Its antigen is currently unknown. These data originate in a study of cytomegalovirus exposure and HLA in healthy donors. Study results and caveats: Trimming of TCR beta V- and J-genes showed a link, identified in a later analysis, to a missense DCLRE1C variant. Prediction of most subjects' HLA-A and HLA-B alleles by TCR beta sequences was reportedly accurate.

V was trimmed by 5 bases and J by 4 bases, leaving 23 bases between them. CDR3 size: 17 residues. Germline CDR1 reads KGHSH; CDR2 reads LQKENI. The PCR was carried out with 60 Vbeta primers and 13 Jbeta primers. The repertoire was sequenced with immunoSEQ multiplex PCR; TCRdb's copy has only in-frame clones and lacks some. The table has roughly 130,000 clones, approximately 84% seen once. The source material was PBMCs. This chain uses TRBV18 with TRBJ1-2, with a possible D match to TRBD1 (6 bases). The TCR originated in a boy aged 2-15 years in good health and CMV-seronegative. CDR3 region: CASSAKTEDPDSYGYTF. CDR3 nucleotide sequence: TGTGCCAGCTCAGCAAAAACCGAGGACCCGGACAGCTATGGCTACACCTTC.